A selection of T cell receptor beta chains follows, all from one sample in a study of blood T cell repertoires in COVID-19. Sequencing was performed with immunoSEQ multiplex PCR; in TCRdb, only in-frame clones are kept and a portion is missing. The sample yields 200,000 to 250,000 clones, 86% seen once. Sequenced sample: PBMCs or T cells enriched from blood (not recorded which). The source is a woman in her forties or fifties who had recovered from COVID-19. The CDR3 runs from the conserved cysteine through the conserved F or W. The D gene is left open where the match is weak. Size is stated for part of the rows, as once, few or many counts, or as a class when the clone is expanded.

D	V	length	J	size	CDR3
TRBD1	TRBV7-2	16	TRBJ1-6	-	CASSLGRQGLSSPLHF
-	TRBV5-4	17	TRBJ2-2	-	CASSSAVGQSITGELFF
TRBD1	TRBV5-8	15	TRBJ1-2	-	CANPLGQRDNYGYTF
TRBD2	TRBV25-1	16	TRBJ2-3	-	CASSDLAGGLTDTQYF
-	TRBV19	17	TRBJ1-5	-	CASSISSGVISNQPQHF
-	TRBV4-3	13	TRBJ1-2	-	CASSQETGIGYTF
TRBD2	TRBV3-1/TRBV3-2	16	TRBJ2-1	once	CASSQASGRPYNEQFF
TRBD2	TRBV4-3	15	TRBJ2-7	-	CASSQDGGGSYEQYF
-	TRBV7-3	13	TRBJ1-5	-	CASSLVGGQPQHF
-	TRBV19	12	TRBJ2-5	-	CASGDRQETQYF
TRBD2	TRBV7-3	19	TRBJ2-6	-	CASSLTRLAGNSGANVLTF
TRBD2	TRBV5-8	14	TRBJ2-7	-	CASSAREVSYEQYF
-	TRBV18	11	TRBJ2-1	-	CASRDPNKQFF